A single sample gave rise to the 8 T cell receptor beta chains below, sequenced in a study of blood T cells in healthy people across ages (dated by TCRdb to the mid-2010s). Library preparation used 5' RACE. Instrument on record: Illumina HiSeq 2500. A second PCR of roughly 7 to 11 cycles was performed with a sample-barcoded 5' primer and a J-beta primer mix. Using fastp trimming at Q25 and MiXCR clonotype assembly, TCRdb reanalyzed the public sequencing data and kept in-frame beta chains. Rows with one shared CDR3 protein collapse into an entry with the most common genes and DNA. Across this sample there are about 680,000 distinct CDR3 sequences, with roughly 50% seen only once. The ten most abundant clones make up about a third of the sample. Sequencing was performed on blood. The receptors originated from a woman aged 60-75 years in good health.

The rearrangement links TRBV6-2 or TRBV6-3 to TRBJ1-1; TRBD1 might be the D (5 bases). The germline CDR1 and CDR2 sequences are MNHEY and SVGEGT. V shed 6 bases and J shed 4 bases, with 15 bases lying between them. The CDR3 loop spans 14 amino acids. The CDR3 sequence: CASRGLGEGTEAFF. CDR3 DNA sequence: TGTGCCAGCAGGGGGCTAGGGGAGGGCACTGAAGCTTTCTTT.

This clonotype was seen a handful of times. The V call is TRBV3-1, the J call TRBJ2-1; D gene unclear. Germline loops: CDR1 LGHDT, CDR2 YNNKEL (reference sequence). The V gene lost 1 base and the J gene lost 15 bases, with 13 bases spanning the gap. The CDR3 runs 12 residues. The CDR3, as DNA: TGTGCCAGCAGCCAAGCCTCCGCACGAGCGTTCTTC. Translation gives CASSQASARAFF.

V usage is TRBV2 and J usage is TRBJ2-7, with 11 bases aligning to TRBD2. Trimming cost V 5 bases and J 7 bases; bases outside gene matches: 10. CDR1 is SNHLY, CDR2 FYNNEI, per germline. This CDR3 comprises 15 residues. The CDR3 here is CASSTGLAENNEQYF. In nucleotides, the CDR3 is TGTGCCAGCAGTACGGGACTAGCGGAAAACAATGAGCAGTACTTC. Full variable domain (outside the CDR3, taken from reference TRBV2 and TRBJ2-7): EPEVTQTPSHQVTQMGQEVILRCVPISNHLYFYWYRQILGQKVEFLVSFYNNEISEKSEIFDDQFSVERPDGSNFTLKIRSTKLEDSAMYFCASSTGLAENNEQYFGPGTRLTVT.

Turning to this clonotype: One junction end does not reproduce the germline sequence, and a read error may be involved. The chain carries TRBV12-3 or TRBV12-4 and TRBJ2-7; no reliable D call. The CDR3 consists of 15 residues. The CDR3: CASGFHRLDANEQYF. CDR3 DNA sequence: TGTGCCAGCGGTTTTCACCGCCTTGATGCGAACGAGCAGTACTTC.

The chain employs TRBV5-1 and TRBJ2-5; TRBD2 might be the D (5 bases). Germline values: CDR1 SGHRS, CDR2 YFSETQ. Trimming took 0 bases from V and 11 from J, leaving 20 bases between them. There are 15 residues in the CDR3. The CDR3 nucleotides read TGCGCCAGCAGCTTGGGTATCGCAGGACTCAATGAGCAGTACTTC. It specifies CASSLGIAGLNEQYF.

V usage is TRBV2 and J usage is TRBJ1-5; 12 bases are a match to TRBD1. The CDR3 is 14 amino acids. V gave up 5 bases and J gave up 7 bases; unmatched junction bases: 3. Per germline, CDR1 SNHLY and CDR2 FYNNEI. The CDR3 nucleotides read TGTGCCAGCAGTTCCGGGACAGGGGGCCAGCCCCAGCATTTT. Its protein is CASSSGTGGQPQHF.

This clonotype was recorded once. The CDR3 DNA reads TGTGCCACCAGTGATCGACAGGTCGTGAGGCATGTTGAGCAGTTCTTC. Its protein is CATSDRQVVRHVEQFF. This rearrangement joins TRBV24-1 to TRBJ2-1; tentative D call: TRBD1 (6 bases). This CDR3 spans 16 amino acids. Looked up from germline, CDR1 is KGHDR and CDR2 is SFDVKD. V lost 3 bases to trimming and J lost 9 bases, with 20 bases between them.

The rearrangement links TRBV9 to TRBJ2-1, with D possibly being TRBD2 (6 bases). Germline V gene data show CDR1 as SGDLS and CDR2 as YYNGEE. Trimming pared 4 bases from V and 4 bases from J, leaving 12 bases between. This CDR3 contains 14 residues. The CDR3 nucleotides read TGTGCCAGCAGCAGGGAGGCAGGGTACAATGAGCAGTTCTTC. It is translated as CASSREAGYNEQFF.